This paragraph covers one TCR beta chain sequence. Antigen specificity is unknown. These data originate in a study of regulatory T cells in long-lasting Graves disease. Assembly of TCR beta libraries relied on iRepertoire HTBI primers together with Arm-PCR of CDR3 regions. TCRdb ran MiXCR on the multiplex PCR reads and lists one entry per CDR3 protein. The data show 350,000 to 450,000 distinct CDR3 sequences, with approximately 12% seen just once and about 20% held by the top ten. The study's findings and limits: Researchers examined only peripheral blood and not thyroid tissue. Persistent disease showed a preference for TRBV28, TRBJ1-2 and TRBJ2-5.

The CDR3 is 16 amino acids. The V segment lost 6 bases and the J segment 7 bases; nucleotides outside the gene matches: 16. Germline values: CDR1 MNHNS, CDR2 SASEGT. The time point: newly diagnosed GD, antithyroid drugs for less than 3 months. Scientists built the TCR library using RNA that was extracted from PBMCs. The same sample was also studied in work on T cells in Graves' hyperthyroidism and ophthalmopathy. As that study records: With a median lead of approximately 6.4 months before onset, the model predicted ophthalmopathy.

The TCR comes from a woman in her late teens or twenties with Graves disease. The specimen comprised peripheral blood mononuclear cells (PBMCs), sampled at new diagnosis, from a patient treated with antithyroid drugs. The rearrangement uses TRBV6-1 and TRBJ1-2; 8 bases fit TRBD1. CDR3 loop: CASSSRDRYLNGGYTF. As DNA, the CDR3 is TGTGCCAGCAGCTCTCGGGACAGGTATCTCAACGGTGGCTACACCTTC.